This T cell receptor (beta chain) derives from a study of blood T cell repertoires in COVID-19. Study-wide background: The United States, Italy and Spain supplied acute and convalescent COVID-19 samples.

Authors' data handling: It was from reference gene primer amplification that nucleated cell counts were estimated. TCRdb's table, derived via immunoSEQ multiplex PCR, lists solely in-frame clones and lacks some. The DNA was the basis for D and trimming; V, J and clone size are from that table. The sample carries about 89,000 clones, over 60% recorded once. The V gene's germline CDR1 is SGHRS and CDR2 YFSETQ. The CDR3 contains 13 residues. The V end was cut by 3 bases, the J end by 2 bases, with 8 bases between. The receptor was derived from a human donor in a cohort sampled during active COVID-19. V gene TRBV5-1 combines with J gene TRBJ1-2; D remains ambiguous. Sample: peripheral blood. CDR3 amino acids: CASSSGSNYGYTF. The CDR3 DNA follows: TGCGCCAGCAGCTCGGGAAGCAACTATGGCTACACCTTC.